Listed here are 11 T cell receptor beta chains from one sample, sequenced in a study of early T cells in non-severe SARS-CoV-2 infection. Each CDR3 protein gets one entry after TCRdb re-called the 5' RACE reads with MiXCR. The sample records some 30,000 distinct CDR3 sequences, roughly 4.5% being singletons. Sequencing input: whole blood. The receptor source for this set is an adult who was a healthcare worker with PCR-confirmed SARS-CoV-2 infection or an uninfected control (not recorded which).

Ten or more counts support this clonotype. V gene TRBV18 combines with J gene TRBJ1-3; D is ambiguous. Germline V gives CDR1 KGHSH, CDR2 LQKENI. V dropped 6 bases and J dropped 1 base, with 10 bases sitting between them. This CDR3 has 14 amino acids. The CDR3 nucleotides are TGTGCCAGCTCGGCGAGCCCTTCTGGAAACACCATATATTTT. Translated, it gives CASSASPSGNTIYF.

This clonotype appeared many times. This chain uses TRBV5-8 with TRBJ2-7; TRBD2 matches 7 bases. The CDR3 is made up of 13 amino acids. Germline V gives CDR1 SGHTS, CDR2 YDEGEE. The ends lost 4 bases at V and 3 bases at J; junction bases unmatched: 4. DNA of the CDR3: TGTGCCAGCAGCGGGGGGGGTTACTACGAGCAGTACTTC. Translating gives CASSGGGYYEQYF.

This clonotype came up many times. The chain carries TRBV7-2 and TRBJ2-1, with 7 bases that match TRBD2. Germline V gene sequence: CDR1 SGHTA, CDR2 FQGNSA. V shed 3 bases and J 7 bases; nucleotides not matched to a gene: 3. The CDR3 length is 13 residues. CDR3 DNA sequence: TGTGCCAGCAGCTTCCGGGGGGTGAATGAGCAGTTCTTC. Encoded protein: CASSFRGVNEQFF.

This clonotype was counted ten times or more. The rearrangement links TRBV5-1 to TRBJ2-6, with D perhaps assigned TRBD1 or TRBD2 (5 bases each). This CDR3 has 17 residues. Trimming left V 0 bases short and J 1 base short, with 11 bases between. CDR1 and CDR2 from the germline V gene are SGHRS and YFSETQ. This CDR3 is CASSLAIGGSGANVLTF. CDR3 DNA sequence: TGCGCCAGCAGCTTGGCCATTGGGGGATCTGGGGCCAACGTCCTGACTTTC.

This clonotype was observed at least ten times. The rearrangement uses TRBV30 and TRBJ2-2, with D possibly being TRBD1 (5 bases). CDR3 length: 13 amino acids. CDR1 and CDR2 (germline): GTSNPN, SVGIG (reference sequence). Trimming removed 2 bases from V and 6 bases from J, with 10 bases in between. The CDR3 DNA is TGTGCCTGGAGTCCGCAGGGCGCCGGGGAGCTGTTTTTT. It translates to CAWSPQGAGELFF.

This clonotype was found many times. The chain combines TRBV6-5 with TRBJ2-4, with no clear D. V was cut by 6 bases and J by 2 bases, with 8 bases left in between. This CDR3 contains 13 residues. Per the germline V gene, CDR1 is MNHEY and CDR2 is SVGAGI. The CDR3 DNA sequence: TGTGCCAGCAGCCCCGTGACCAAAAACATTCAGTACTTC. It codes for CASSPVTKNIQYF.

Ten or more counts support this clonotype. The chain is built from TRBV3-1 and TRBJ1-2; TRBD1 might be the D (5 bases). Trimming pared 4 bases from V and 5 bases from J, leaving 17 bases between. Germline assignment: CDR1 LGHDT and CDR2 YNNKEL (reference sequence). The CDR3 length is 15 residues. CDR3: CASSRGGTGEYGYTF. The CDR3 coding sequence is TGTGCCAGCAGCCGGGGTGGGACCGGGGAATATGGCTACACCTTC.

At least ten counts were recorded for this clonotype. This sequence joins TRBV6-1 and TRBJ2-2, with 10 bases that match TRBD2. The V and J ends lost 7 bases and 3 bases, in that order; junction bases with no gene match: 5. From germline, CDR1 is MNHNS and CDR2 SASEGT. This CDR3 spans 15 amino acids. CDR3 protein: CASKPSGSHTGELFF. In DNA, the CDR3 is TGTGCCAGCAAGCCTAGCGGGAGCCACACCGGGGAGCTGTTTTTT.

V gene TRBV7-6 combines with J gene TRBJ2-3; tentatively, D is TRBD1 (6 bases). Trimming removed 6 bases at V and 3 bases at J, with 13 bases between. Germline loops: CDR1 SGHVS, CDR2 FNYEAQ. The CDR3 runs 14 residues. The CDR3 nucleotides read TGTGCCAGCAGATCCGTAAGGGGGACAGATACGCAGTATTTT. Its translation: CASRSVRGTDTQYF.

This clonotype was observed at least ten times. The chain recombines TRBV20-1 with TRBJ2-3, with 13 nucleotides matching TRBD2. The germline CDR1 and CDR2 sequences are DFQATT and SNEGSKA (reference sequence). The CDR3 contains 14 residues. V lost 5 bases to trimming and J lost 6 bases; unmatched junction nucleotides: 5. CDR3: CSAPGLAGVDTQYF. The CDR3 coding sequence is TGCAGTGCTCCCGGACTAGCGGGGGTGGATACGCAGTATTTT.

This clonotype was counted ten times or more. The CDR3 sequence: CASSLGQVNSPLHF. In nucleotides, the CDR3 is TGTGCCAGCAGCCTGGGACAAGTAAATTCACCCCTCCACTTT. This sequence joins TRBV27 and TRBJ1-6, with D tentatively TRBD1 (6 bases). Germline V lookup: CDR1 MNHEY, CDR2 SMNVEV (reference sequence). Trimming took off 6 bases at V and 7 bases at J, with 13 bases between the two ends. This CDR3 contains 14 residues.